The clone carrying this TCR beta chain was seen a few times. This specimen comes from a study of immune characterization of retroperitoneal liposarcoma. TCRdb processed the PCR reads anew with MiXCR; each CDR3 protein has one entry. This table holds some 1,800 distinct CDR3 sequences, approximately 40% found once. The CDR3 has 15 residues. The germline V and J ends were trimmed by 2 bases and 10 bases, with 18 bases remaining between them. Germline V gives CDR1 MNHNS, CDR2 SASEGT. The chain has TRBV6-1 and TRBJ2-1; D is ambiguous. The clonotype originates from a female donor with retroperitoneal liposarcoma. The sample comprised tumor tissue. DNA of the CDR3: TGTGCCAGCAGTGAAATGGTAGGTGGGTTCTACGAGCAGTTCTTC. Its protein is CASSEMVGGFYEQFF.